The next 27 T cell receptor beta chains were all read from a single sample in a study of blood T cell repertoires in COVID-19. Data came from immunoSEQ multiplex PCR; TCRdb stores just in-frame clones and leaves some out. The sample has 150,000 to 190,000 clones; 85% to 90% are singletons. The sample comprised peripheral blood. Every receptor here comes from a woman in her thirties or forties with acute or convalescent COVID-19.

This chain links TRBV5-4 with TRBJ2-5, with 7 bases matching TRBD1. The CDR3 runs 14 residues. Germline V CDR1 and CDR2: SGHNT, YYREEE (reference sequence). V gave up 0 bases and J gave up 4 bases; unmatched junction bases: 3. In nucleotides, the CDR3 is TGTGCCAGCAGCTTGGGGACAGGTAGAGAGACCCAGTACTTC. Its protein product is CASSLGTGRETQYF.

The V gene is TRBV19, the J gene TRBJ2-5; 7 bases fit TRBD1. CDR1 is LNHDA, CDR2 SQIVND, per germline (reference sequence). This CDR3 has 15 amino acids. The V segment lost 3 bases and the J segment 6 bases; nucleotides outside the gene matches: 10. The CDR3 DNA reads as TGTGCCAGTAGTATGCGACAGGGAGTTCCAAAGACCCAGTACTTC. This translates into CASSMRQGVPKTQYF.

In this sample, this clone turned up a few times. The chain is built from TRBV6-5 and TRBJ1-5; 7 bases are a match to TRBD1. This CDR3 has 14 residues. Germline CDR1 is MNHEY and CDR2 is SVGAGI. With V trimmed by 6 bases and J by 3 bases, 5 bases remained unmatched. Here the CDR3 reads CASRNRGDNQPQHF. The DNA for the CDR3 is TGTGCCAGCAGGAACAGGGGTGACAATCAGCCCCAGCATTTT.

CDR3 amino acids: CASSDGTRGADTQYF. In nucleotides, the CDR3 is TGTGCCAGCAGCGACGGGACTAGAGGGGCCGATACGCAGTATTTT. The chain has TRBV9 and TRBJ2-3, with TRBD2 matching 8 bases. The length of the CDR3 is 15 residues. Germline loops: CDR1 SGDLS, CDR2 YYNGEE. Trimming at V came to 3 bases and at J to 6 bases, leaving 9 bases not matched to a gene.

The rearrangement joins TRBV7-2 to TRBJ2-2; 8 nucleotides agree with TRBD2. The length of the CDR3 is 15 residues. In germline, CDR1 is SGHTA, CDR2 FQGNSA. J was trimmed by 1 base and V by 5 bases; bases with no gene match: 3. As DNA, the CDR3 is TGTGCCAGCAGCCCCACTAGCGGGAACACCGGGGAGCTGTTTTTT. It specifies CASSPTSGNTGELFF.

The chain is built from TRBV27 and TRBJ2-3; 13 bases are shared with TRBD2. The CDR3 is 17 residues long. Germline lookup yields CDR1 MNHEY and CDR2 SMNVEV (reference sequence). Trimming at V came to 5 bases and at J to 0 bases, leaving 5 bases not matched to a gene. CDR3 amino acids: CASSETSGRWSTDTQYF. CDR3 nucleotides: TGTGCCAGCAGTGAGACTAGCGGGAGGTGGAGCACAGATACGCAGTATTTT.

V gene TRBV6-2 or TRBV6-3 combines with J gene TRBJ2-7, with 11 bases fitting TRBD2. J lost 0 bases, V lost 0 bases, and 7 bases had no gene match. This CDR3 spans 18 amino acids. The germline V gene encodes CDR1 MNHEY and CDR2 SVGEGT. The CDR3 loop is CASSYSLASGGRSYEQYF. CDR3 bases: TGTGCCAGCAGTTACTCCCTTGCTAGCGGGGGGCGCTCCTACGAGCAGTACTTC.

This clone has a single count. This rearrangement joins TRBV7-2 to TRBJ2-5, with TRBD2 matching over 8 bases. Trimming removed 6 bases from V and 5 bases from J; junction bases left unmatched: 11. CDR1 and CDR2 (germline): SGHTA, FQGNSA. The CDR3 has 15 amino acids. The CDR3 nucleotides read TGTGCCAGCAGACGTAGAGCGGGAGTGCGGGAGACCCAGTACTTC. As protein: CASRRRAGVRETQYF.

V and J are TRBV6-1 and TRBJ1-3, with D unresolved. Trimming removed 3 bases at V and 0 bases at J, with 12 bases between. Germline CDR1 reads MNHNS; CDR2 reads SASEGT. This CDR3 comprises 16 residues. This CDR3 is CASSEFFRDSGNTIYF. CDR3 sequence (DNA): TGTGCCAGCAGTGAGTTTTTCCGGGACTCTGGAAACACCATATATTTT.

The rearrangement uses TRBV4-2 and TRBJ1-3; D ambiguous. Trimming pared 1 base from V and 6 bases from J, leaving 16 bases between. Germline V lookup: CDR1 LGHNA, CDR2 YNFKEQ. The CDR3 consists of 16 residues. The CDR3 DNA follows: TGTGCCAGCAGCCAAGTCACCCCCACGGGAACAAACACCATATATTTT. It translates to CASSQVTPTGTNTIYF.

The rearrangement joins TRBV11-2 to TRBJ2-6; D not certain. CDR1 and CDR2 (germline): SGHAT, FQNNGV. The CDR3 loop spans 17 amino acids. The germline V and J ends were trimmed by 4 bases and 0 bases, with 13 bases remaining between them. The CDR3 loop reads CASSSRRFSSGANVLTF. The CDR3 DNA sequence: TGTGCCAGCAGCTCCCGGCGGTTTAGCTCTGGGGCCAACGTCCTGACTTTC.

The chain recombines TRBV7-6 with TRBJ1-5; possible D gene TRBD1, 6 bases. V was shortened by 0 bases and J by 5 bases, with 8 bases between the two germline ends. Germline V gene sequence: CDR1 SGHVS, CDR2 FNYEAQ. This CDR3 spans 14 amino acids. The CDR3 loop is CASSLAWGHQPQHF. As DNA, the CDR3 is TGTGCCAGCAGCTTAGCGTGGGGGCATCAGCCCCAGCATTTT.

The chain joins TRBV19 to TRBJ2-7; D is possibly TRBD1 (6 bases). This CDR3 has 12 amino acids. CDR1 is LNHDA, CDR2 SQIVND, per germline (reference sequence). V lost 5 bases to trimming and J lost 7 bases, with 12 bases between them. This CDR3 is CASSLGGGEQYF. DNA for the CDR3: TGTGCCAGTAGTCTTGGGGGCGGAGAGCAGTACTTC.

The table lists this clone with a count of one. The chain links TRBV2 to TRBJ1-1; TRBD1 aligns across 9 bases. Per germline, CDR1 SNHLY and CDR2 FYNNEI. J was trimmed by 4 bases and V by 8 bases; bases with no gene match: 8. The CDR3 is made up of 14 amino acids. This chain's CDR3 is CASGRWTGATEAFF. CDR3 sequence (DNA): TGTGCCAGCGGTCGATGGACAGGGGCCACTGAAGCTTTCTTT.

The chain is built from TRBV5-4 and TRBJ1-2; tentatively, D is TRBD1 (6 bases). With 4 bases removed from V and 0 bases from J, the gap between germline ends came to 16 bases. From germline, CDR1 is SGHNT and CDR2 YYREEE (reference sequence). The CDR3 loop spans 16 amino acids. The CDR3 protein is CASSPEGGAPNYGYTF. CDR3 sequence (DNA): TGTGCCAGCAGCCCGGAAGGGGGGGCACCTAACTATGGCTACACCTTC.

The chain joins TRBV3-1 (or the pseudogene TRBV3-2) to TRBJ1-1, with D maybe TRBD1 (5 bases). The CDR3 totals 14 residues. Per the germline V gene, CDR1 is LGHDT and CDR2 is YNNKEL (reference sequence). The V and J ends lost 4 bases and 1 base respectively, with 10 bases between them. CDR3 sequence reads: CASSLDGGNTEAFF. CDR3 sequence (DNA): TGTGCCAGCAGCCTGGACGGGGGGAACACTGAAGCTTTCTTT.

V gene TRBV5-8 combines with J gene TRBJ1-1; D gene ambiguous. V was cut by 4 bases and J by 0 bases, with 10 bases left in between. The germline V gene has CDR1 SGHTS and CDR2 YDEGEE. The CDR3 loop spans 14 amino acids. CDR3 sequence reads: CASSLSPMNTEAFF. DNA of the CDR3: TGTGCCAGCAGCCTGAGTCCCATGAACACTGAAGCTTTCTTT.

V is TRBV3-1 (or the pseudogene TRBV3-2) and J is TRBJ2-2; no clear D gene. Trimming left V 0 bases short and J 6 bases short, with 17 bases between. Germline CDR1 and CDR2: LGHDT and YNNKEL (reference sequence). The CDR3 extends over 17 amino acids. The DNA of the CDR3 is TGTGCCAGCAGCCAAGACGAAACTGGGCTTGGATCCGGGGAGCTGTTTTTT. Residues: CASSQDETGLGSGELFF.

This rearrangement joins TRBV3-1 (or the pseudogene TRBV3-2) to TRBJ2-6; D gene unclear. The ends were cut back, 0 bases at V and 0 bases at J, with 15 bases in the middle. The V gene's germline CDR1 is LGHDT and CDR2 YNNKEL (reference sequence). This CDR3 has 19 residues. The CDR3 spells CASSQDWAFLSSGANVLTF. CDR3 in DNA: TGTGCCAGCAGCCAAGATTGGGCTTTCCTTAGCTCTGGGGCCAACGTCCTGACTTTC.

V gene TRBV27 combines with J gene TRBJ2-7; 10 bases agree with TRBD1. V lost 7 bases to trimming and J lost 6 bases; unmatched junction nucleotides: 12. The CDR3 totals 15 residues. Per the germline V gene, CDR1 is MNHEY and CDR2 is SMNVEV (reference sequence). CDR3 protein: CASTAPGQGRGEQYF. The CDR3 coding sequence is TGTGCCAGCACCGCTCCGGGACAGGGGCGGGGCGAGCAGTACTTC.

As to this clone: The identical CDR3 is also encoded by other nucleotide sequences in the sample. The J gene is TRBJ1-5, the V gene TRBV18, with D perhaps matching TRBD1 (6 bases). Looked up from germline, CDR1 is KGHSH and CDR2 is LQKENI. V dropped 6 bases and J dropped 2 bases, with 11 bases sitting between them. The CDR3 contains 14 residues. The CDR3 coding sequence is TGTGCCAGCTCCCCGGGGGGCGGCAATCAGCCCCAGCATTTT. Amino acid sequence: CASSPGGGNQPQHF.

This chain connects TRBV28 to TRBJ2-7; 8 positions agree with TRBD2. CDR3 length equals 15 residues. The V gene's germline CDR1 is MDHEN and CDR2 SYDVKM. V dropped 2 bases and J dropped 5; count of bases not matched to a gene: 8. The CDR3 loop reads CASSLLSGGADEQYF. DNA for the CDR3: TGTGCCAGCAGTTTACTTTCCGGGGGGGCCGACGAGCAGTACTTC.

The chain employs TRBV5-1 and TRBJ2-7; no definite D call. Trimming shortened V by 5 bases and J by 5 bases, and 14 bases separated the two germline ends. The V gene's germline CDR1 is SGHRS and CDR2 YFSETQ. The CDR3 extends over 13 amino acids. This CDR3 reads CASSSPVRNEQYF. The CDR3 DNA follows: TGCGCCAGCAGTAGTCCCGTTAGAAACGAGCAGTACTTC.

The chain recombines TRBV6-5 with TRBJ1-1; D is unresolved. This CDR3 spans 15 amino acids. Germline V CDR1 and CDR2: MNHEY, SVGAGI. V was clipped by 5 bases and J by 4 bases, with 17 bases between them. In nucleotides, the CDR3 is TGTGCCAGCAGTATAAGACCCGATCGGGGCACTGAAGCTTTCTTT. It yields the protein CASSIRPDRGTEAFF.

The chain combines TRBV27 with TRBJ2-6, with D perhaps TRBD1 (6 bases). The germline V gene encodes CDR1 MNHEY and CDR2 SMNVEV (reference sequence). The CDR3 has 15 amino acids. V lost 4 bases and J lost 4, with 11 bases in between. In DNA form, the CDR3 reads TGTGCCAGCAGTTCCACAGGGTCCGGGGCCAACGTCCTGACTTTC. It specifies CASSSTGSGANVLTF.

The chain recombines TRBV7-2 with TRBJ2-1, with 9 bases fitting TRBD2. The CDR3 has 15 amino acids. From germline, CDR1 is SGHTA and CDR2 FQGNSA. The J segment lost 4 bases and the V segment lost 2 bases, leaving 3 bases of the junction unmatched. The chain's CDR3 is CASSLSTSGYNEQFF. CDR3 in DNA: TGTGCCAGCAGCTTAAGTACTAGCGGGTACAATGAGCAGTTCTTC.

J is TRBJ2-1 and V is TRBV7-2, with 9 bases matching TRBD2. CDR1 is SGHTA and CDR2 is FQGNSA in the germline V gene. V dropped 4 bases and J dropped 6; count of bases not matched to a gene: 4. The CDR3 totals 14 residues. The CDR3 DNA follows: TGTGCCAGCAGCTCCAAGCGGGGGGTCAATGAGCAGTTCTTC. Amino acid sequence: CASSSKRGVNEQFF.